A single sample is the source of the 8 T cell receptor beta chains below, sequenced in a study of human T cells and chemical hapten exposure. TCRdb re-called the RACE reads with MiXCR, one entry per CDR3 protein. The data show 65,000 to 95,000 distinct CDR3 sequences, with 8.5% to 9.5% seen just once and approximately 1.5% held by the top ten. Time point reported: healthy volunteer bleed at 6 weeks. It was unfractionated whole blood from which total RNA was extracted. The sequencing sample was made of whole blood. The receptors were sampled from a female donor in good health. Some clones in this sample may be carry-over from other donors' samples.

The table lists this clonotype with many counts. The chain uses TRBV20-1 and TRBJ2-1; possible D gene TRBD2, 6 bases. From germline, CDR1 is DFQATT and CDR2 SNEGSKA (reference sequence). Trimming pared 6 bases from V and 9 bases from J, leaving 24 bases between. This CDR3 contains 15 residues. The CDR3 region has the DNA TGCAGTGCGCCCCCTTGGCCGCGGGGTCAAGGTGAGCAGTTCTTC. Its translation is CSAPPWPRGQGEQFF.

J is TRBJ2-4 and V is TRBV6-6; a weak D match, TRBD1 (6 bases). Trimming cost V 5 bases and J 1 base, with 15 bases left between them. The CDR3 has 16 residues. CDR1 and CDR2 from the germline V gene are MNHNY and SVGAGI (reference sequence). This CDR3 is CASSTRWTDAKNIQYF. The CDR3 coding sequence is TGTGCCAGCAGTACCCGATGGACAGATGCCAAAAACATTCAGTACTTC.

This chain joins TRBV12-3 or TRBV12-4 and TRBJ1-1; D uncertain. This CDR3 has 9 amino acids. The V and J ends lost 10 bases and 11 bases respectively, with 11 bases between them. CDR3 in amino acids: CATEALAFF. CDR3 DNA sequence: TGTGCCACCGAGGCTTTGGCTTTCTTT.

This clonotype was counted at least ten times. The J gene is TRBJ1-5, the V gene TRBV7-2, with D possibly TRBD1 on 6 matching bases. CDR3 length equals 15 residues. V was cut by 5 bases and J by 3 bases, with 14 bases left in between. The germline V gene encodes CDR1 SGHTA and CDR2 FQGNSA. The CDR3 spells CASSTTQGINQPQHF. CDR3 nucleotide sequence: TGTGCCAGCAGCACAACACAGGGTATCAATCAGCCCCAGCATTTT.

This chain uses TRBV7-2 with TRBJ2-3; 7 bases are shared with TRBD1. J gave up 3 bases and V 2 bases, and 8 bases lay outside the gene matches. The CDR3 covers 16 residues. Germline CDR1 and CDR2: SGHTA and FQGNSA. The CDR3 sequence: CASSLTTGILTDTQYF. The CDR3 coding sequence is TGTGCCAGCAGCTTAACGACAGGGATCTTGACAGATACGCAGTATTTT.

There are a few counts of this clonotype. The chain links TRBV4-2 to TRBJ2-2; D is possibly TRBD2 (5 bases). The V gene lost 3 bases and the J gene lost 0 bases, with 8 bases spanning the gap. From germline, CDR1 is LGHNA and CDR2 YNFKEQ. The CDR3 extends over 15 amino acids. CDR3 DNA sequence: TGTGCCAGCAGCCAGGACTCGCCGAACACCGGGGAGCTGTTTTTT. This codes for CASSQDSPNTGELFF.

At least ten counts were recorded for this clonotype. The chain recombines TRBV5-4 with TRBJ2-5, with D possibly matching TRBD2 (6 bases). Germline CDR1 SGHNT, CDR2 YYREEE (reference sequence). The CDR3 consists of 15 residues. Trimming stripped 4 bases from V and 9 bases from J, with 22 bases between. CDR3 loop: CASSVVGRDFRAQYF. Written as DNA, the CDR3 is TGTGCCAGCAGCGTGGTAGGCCGGGACTTTAGGGCCCAGTACTTC.

This clonotype was seen only a few times. V gene TRBV29-1 combines with J gene TRBJ2-3, with D maybe TRBD2 (5 bases). The V and J ends lost 5 bases and 0 bases respectively, with 12 bases between them. CDR3 length equals 14 residues. Germline V gene sequence: CDR1 SQVTM, CDR2 ANQGSEA. The CDR3 DNA sequence: TGCAGCGTTCCCAGCGGACCCAGCACAGATACGCAGTATTTT. It codes for CSVPSGPSTDTQYF.